Sequencing of this T cell receptor beta chain was carried out in a study of T cell repertoires in cytomegalovirus infection (dated by TCRdb to about 2019). About the investigation overall: The HLA type of each donor mattered for the analysis, because public TCR beta signatures pointed to carriage of CMV infection along with the matching HLA type. Overall results and qualifications from the work: The ex vivo response was dominated by HLA-C-restricted CMV-specific TCR beta clonotypes, which also provided the single most frequent clonotype in two of eight donors. In both this cohort and an independent roughly 400-donor cohort, the cumulative frequency of public TCR beta family members distinguished carriers of CMV infection plus the relevant HLA type.

Sequencing took place on an Illumina HiSeq 1500. The public reads were run again by TCRdb, first through fastp at Q25 and then through MiXCR, and only productive beta chains were kept. Here each entry gathers all rows of one CDR3 protein and keeps the most common genes and DNA. This sample comprises a few hundred thousand distinct CDR3 sequences, roughly 20% of them detected only once. The top ten clones comprise 18% of the sample. This clonotype was counted ten times or more. No cognate antigen has been identified for it. No per-base quality is available; no much larger clone lies one base away. The germline V gene supplies CDR1 MGHRA and CDR2 YSYEKL. A distance of 8 bases separates the germline ends of V and J, which lose 8 bases and 2 bases respectively. Reading from cysteine to phenylalanine, the CDR3 counts 12 amino acids. Only CDR3 DNA remains: 36 bases, in frame from the first base.

Material for sequencing was CD8+ T cells from PBMCs. The chain links TRBV4-1 with TRBJ2-3; the D segment cannot be called with confidence. This sequence was found in a human donor in good health (CMV status not recorded). Some clones in this sample may be carry-over from other donors' samples. The CDR3 sequence is CASGPNTDTQYF. The DNA sequence reads TGCGCCAGCGGGCCCAACACAGATACGCAGTATTTT.